The source of this TCR beta chain is a study of T cell responses to AZD1222 COVID-19 vaccine. Notes on the study in general: No repertoire was sampled before or during the peak T cell response, only after it.

Profiled with immunoSEQ multiplex PCR; TCRdb holds only in-frame clones, not every one. The sample has 90,000 to 120,000 clones; about 82% are singletons. Germline assignment: CDR1 KGHDR and CDR2 SFDVKD. This CDR3 spans 12 amino acids. Between the trimmed V and J ends, which lost 4 bases and 12 bases, there was a span of 9 bases. With regard to this clone: Its antigen is currently unknown.

The sample was peripheral blood, taken on day 0 of AZD1222 vaccination. The rearrangement uses TRBV24-1 and TRBJ1-6; D gene ambiguous. The origin of this receptor is an adult in good health. As DNA, the CDR3 is TGTGCCACCAGTGAGGGCGATTTACCCCTCCACTTT. Translation gives CATSEGDLPLHF.